The present T cell receptor beta chain was sequenced within a study of blood T cell repertoires in COVID-19. Overall study context: Samples came from the United States, Italy and Spain, spanning acute and convalescent COVID-19. PBMCs, B-cell-depleted T cells, or T cells provided the cDNA or gDNA that made up the material.

Repertoires were generated with immunoSEQ multiplex PCR, while TCRdb's copy carries only in-frame clones and drops some. The sample contains fewer than 450,000 clones, approximately 86% of which appear only once. Germline V lookup: CDR1 KGHSH, CDR2 LQKENI. V dropped 2 bases and J dropped 8 bases, with 15 bases sitting between them. The CDR3 runs 14 residues. This TCR came from a woman aged 40-49 years with acute COVID-19. The chain links TRBV18 to TRBJ1-1; maybe TRBD1 (6 bases). Sequenced input: PBMCs or T cells enriched from blood (not recorded which). CDR3 sequence: CASSPTGGRREAFF. The CDR3 DNA reads as TGTGCCAGCTCACCAACGGGGGGCAGACGCGAAGCTTTCTTT.